These T cell receptor beta chains were read from a single sample in a study of T cell repertoires in cytomegalovirus infection. TCRdb processed the reads anew with MiXCR; each CDR3 protein has one entry. The table records about 260,000 distinct CDR3 sequences, roughly 10% of them present only once. Sequencing was carried out using PBMCs. Every receptor here comes from a human donor in good health (CMV status not recorded). Some clones in this sample may be carry-over from other donors' samples. Each CDR3 is given without its conserved first and last residue. The order of the fields is V gene, clone size, CDR3 protein. Expanded clones get a size class; other rows say once, few or many, or leave the size out.

>TRBV28|many
ASRLLQGARTEAF
>TRBV7-3|many
ASSLTAGNTEAF
>TRBV7-2|NA
ASSLSGSSGNTIY
>TRBV18|NA
ASSTGTGRDTEAF
>TRBV19|many
ATAQERSGEQF
>TRBV7-2|many
ASSLPGTGGTEAF
>TRBV7-2|many
ASSLNTAEAF
>TRBV12-3/TRBV12-4|many
ASSLHRSSNQPQH
>TRBV12-5|many
ASGLTANTEAF
>TRBV10-3|NA
AISPGTRGEQY
>TRBV12-3/TRBV12-4|few
ASSATTDPGKLF
>TRBV4-2|many
ASSLPREGNEKLF
>TRBV7-2|many
ASSLGGLAGGLQETQY
>TRBV7-2|many
ASSFFRSGQGPYGYT
>TRBV7-2|few
ASSPRRGLRDTEAF
>TRBV7-9|NA
ASTAGGEEKLF
>TRBV20-1|few
SARDRGSGGELF
>TRBV7-2|many
ASSQAGGGGTEAF
>TRBV29-1|NA
SVIIRQGVGNEQF
>TRBV7-2|many
ASSLVGTPTDTQY
>TRBV7-2|few
ASSHGQGGEKLF
>TRBV19|NA
ATWDKSTDTQY
>TRBV7-8|many
ASSPGPAPRDGYT
>TRBV7-2|many
ASSPLRFGGGPYEQY
>TRBV29-1|NA
SVGTSVPRD
>TRBV19|NA
ASTPTANTEAF
>TRBV7-9|many
ASSPYTETQY
>TRBV28|few
ATSRGPSRETQY
>TRBV7-9|NA
ASSSPGQINYGYT
>TRBV29-1|NA
SVEDYPNTQY
>TRBV28|many
ASLQGRNTEAF
>TRBV7-2|many
ASSSGPGTMTSSTDTQY
>TRBV7-2|many
ASSPMVGFSSNEKLF
>TRBV12-3/TRBV12-4|NA
ASSANLKGANEKLF
>TRBV6-1|many
ASSARGQGEAF
>TRBV6-2/TRBV6-3|many
ASSYPWTSGNNEQF
>TRBV6-5|many
ASSQGFAPGNTIY
>TRBV7-2|many
ASSLNTGELF
>TRBV7-6|many
ASSPQGAVNTEAF
>TRBV12-3/TRBV12-4|few
ASSPTTGGPLTGTDTQY
>TRBV11-1|many
ASSLAGGLNTGELF
>TRBV6-5|many
ASKWTGATDTQY
>TRBV7-8|many
ASSLSGNQETQY
>TRBV7-8|many
ASSLTTWTSGEKSVRETQY
>TRBV20-1|many
SAKSGTSGYNEQF
>TRBV28|few
ASSWTGELF